The 27 T cell receptor beta chains below come from one sample, sequenced in a study of blood T cell repertoires in COVID-19. Using immunoSEQ multiplex PCR, the repertoire was profiled, and TCRdb retains in-frame clones only, with some absent. The top ten hold about 9.8% of the sample, which has about 310,000 clones, 80% to 90% seen once. Input material: PBMCs or T cells enriched from blood (not recorded which). The receptors were sampled from a woman aged 18-29 years who had recovered from COVID-19.

This clone showed up just a few times. V gene TRBV5-1 combines with J gene TRBJ1-5, with a tentative D call TRBD1 (5 bases). Germline V gives CDR1 SGHRS, CDR2 YFSETQ. V lost 0 bases, J lost 3 bases, and 7 bases lay in between. This CDR3 comprises 14 residues. The CDR3 DNA sequence: TGCGCCAGCAGCTTGGCAGGGCCCAATCAGCCCCAGCATTTT. It codes for CASSLAGPNQPQHF.

This clone was counted between two and nine times. The chain carries TRBV10-3 and TRBJ2-7; tentatively, D is TRBD2 (6 bases). This CDR3 comprises 14 residues. CDR1 ENHRY and CDR2 SYGVKD come from the germline V gene. The germline V and J ends were trimmed by 10 bases and 2 bases, with 18 bases remaining between them. Here the CDR3 reads CATRVGGGTYEQYF. The DNA of the CDR3 is TGTGCCACCCGGGTCGGGGGTGGCACCTACGAGCAGTACTTC.

The chain recombines TRBV20-1 with TRBJ2-1; D remains ambiguous. Germline CDR1 DFQATT, CDR2 SNEGSKA (reference sequence). CDR3 length: 11 residues. V lost 4 bases and J lost 7, with 8 bases in between. The CDR3 coding sequence is TGCAGTGCTACCTACAGTAATGAGCAGTTCTTC. This sequence encodes CSATYSNEQFF.

This clone was detected only a few times. V usage is TRBV6-4 and J usage is TRBJ2-1; TRBD2 agrees at 9 bases. The V gene end was trimmed by 3 bases and the J gene end by 4 bases; junction bases not matched to a gene: 7. The CDR3 loop spans 16 amino acids. Germline CDR1 is MRHNA and CDR2 is SNTAGT. CDR3 sequence (DNA): TGTGCCAGCAGTGATAGTTCCAGCGGGGGGTACAATGAGCAGTTCTTC. Amino acids: CASSDSSSGGYNEQFF.

This chain uses TRBV5-6 with TRBJ2-5; a weak D match, TRBD2 (5 bases). The V end was cut by 4 bases, the J end by 4 bases, with 14 bases between. Germline V lookup: CDR1 SGHDT, CDR2 YYEEEE. This CDR3 has 14 amino acids. The CDR3 DNA is TGTGCCAGCAGCCCCCCCGGGATGGGAGAGACCCAGTACTTC. This translates into CASSPPGMGETQYF.

The chain recombines TRBV9 with TRBJ2-7; 7 bases map to TRBD1. After removal of 3 bases from V and 0 bases from J, the junction contained 9 bases not matched to a gene. Per the germline V gene, CDR1 is SGDLS and CDR2 is YYNGEE. This CDR3 spans 16 amino acids. The CDR3 DNA follows: TGTGCCAGCAGCGAGTCAACCAGGGGGAGCTCCTACGAGCAGTACTTC. Translating gives CASSESTRGSSYEQYF. Full variable domain (rest looked up from reference TRBV9 and TRBJ2-7): DSGVTQTPKHLITATGQRVTLRCSPRSGDLSVYWYQQSLDQGLQFLIQYYNGEERAKGNILERFSAQQFPDLHSELNLSSLELGDSALYFCASSESTRGSSYEQYFGPGTRLTVT.

The rearrangement joins TRBV7-9 to TRBJ1-4, with D tentatively TRBD1 (6 bases). The CDR3 runs 15 residues. V shed 4 bases and J shed 7 bases, with 16 bases lying between them. Germline values: CDR1 SEHNR, CDR2 FQNEAQ (reference sequence). The CDR3 DNA reads as TGTGCCAGCAGCTCGACACAGGGCAGCCGTGAAAAACTGTTTTTT. Translating gives CASSSTQGSREKLFF.

This clone was picked up one time. The rearrangement uses TRBV18 and TRBJ1-2; D is perhaps TRBD1 (5 bases). Germline V CDR1 and CDR2: KGHSH, LQKENI. The CDR3 is 16 amino acids. Trimming left V 2 bases short and J 6 bases short, with 19 bases between. The CDR3 loop reads CASSPIYNQGRDGYTF. The CDR3 DNA reads TGTGCCAGCTCACCAATCTACAACCAGGGTAGGGATGGCTACACCTTC.

The chain links TRBV21-1 to TRBJ1-6. TRBV21-1 is listed as a pseudogene. This CDR3 spans 14 amino acids. The CDR3: CASSKDPGPAPLHF. The CDR3 nucleotides are TGTGCCAGCAGCAAAGATCCGGGTCCGGCACCCCTCCACTTT.

The chain recombines TRBV7-3 with TRBJ2-2; 12 nucleotides match TRBD2. Looked up from germline, CDR1 is SGHTA and CDR2 is FQGTGA. The CDR3 is 18 residues long. Trimming took 5 bases from V and 4 from J; bases not matched to a gene: 11. CDR3 coding DNA: TGTGCCAGCAGCCAATATCTAGCGGGAGGGCCTACCACCGGGGAGCTGTTTTTT. Protein sequence: CASSQYLAGGPTTGELFF.

This clone was observed once. The rearrangement joins TRBV4-3 to TRBJ2-1; 16 nucleotides align to TRBD2. V gave up 4 bases and J gave up 0 bases; unmatched junction bases: 6. Germline V gives CDR1 LGHNA, CDR2 YSLEER. The CDR3 has 19 amino acids. CDR3 nucleotides: TGCGCCAGCAGCCCGGGACTAGCGGGAGGGCCTAGCTCCTACAATGAGCAGTTCTTC. This translates into CASSPGLAGGPSSYNEQFF.

The J gene is TRBJ2-7, the V gene TRBV28; D is ambiguous. Germline V lookup: CDR1 MDHEN, CDR2 SYDVKM. This CDR3 has 12 residues. V lost 3 bases, J lost 4 bases, and 7 bases lay in between. The CDR3, as DNA: TGTGCCAGCAGTTTCCCGCGGTACGAGCAGTACTTC. Protein product: CASSFPRYEQYF. The full variable domain, rest sourced from reference TRBV28 and TRBJ2-7, is DVKVTQSSRYLVKRTGEKVFLECVQDMDHENMFWYRQDPGLGLRLIYFSYDVKMKEKGDIPEGYSVSREKKERFSLILESASTNQTSMYLCASSFPRYEQYFGPGTRLTVT.

This chain connects TRBV5-1 to TRBJ1-6, with D unclear. Trimming pared 4 bases from V and 8 bases from J, leaving 10 bases between. Germline V gene sequence: CDR1 SGHRS, CDR2 YFSETQ. CDR3 length equals 13 residues. The CDR3 sequence is CASSPTRDSPLHF. For the CDR3, the DNA is TGCGCCAGCAGCCCTACTAGGGATTCACCCCTCCACTTT.

The chain uses TRBV5-4 and TRBJ2-5, with 7 bases matching TRBD1. In germline, CDR1 is SGHNT, CDR2 YYREEE (reference sequence). There are 14 residues in the CDR3. After removal of 4 bases from V and 2 bases from J, the junction contained 5 bases not matched to a gene. CDR3 in DNA: TGTGCCAGCAGCCTAAAGACAGGGCAAGAGACCCAGTACTTC. It codes for CASSLKTGQETQYF.

This chain links TRBV5-4 with TRBJ1-1; 9 bases are a match to TRBD1. Germline V gene sequence: CDR1 SGHNT, CDR2 YYREEE (reference sequence). Trimming took 4 bases from V and 1 from J; bases not matched to a gene: 2. The CDR3 length is 14 residues. CDR3 residues: CASSDRGGNTEAFF. CDR3 in DNA: TGTGCCAGCAGCGACAGGGGGGGGAACACTGAAGCTTTCTTT.

The CDR3 loop reads CASREYTEAFF. CDR3 nucleotide sequence: TGTGCCAGCAGAGAGTACACTGAAGCTTTCTTT. This chain joins TRBV2 and TRBJ1-1; no clear D gene. The ends were cut back, 6 bases at V and 3 bases at J, with 5 bases in the middle. Germline assignment: CDR1 SNHLY and CDR2 FYNNEI. The CDR3 runs 11 residues.

This chain links TRBV11-2 with TRBJ2-1; no clear D gene. Germline CDR1 SGHAT, CDR2 FQNNGV. The CDR3 has 16 amino acids. V was pared by 4 bases and J by 0 bases, with 13 bases between. CDR3 in DNA: TGTGCCAGCAGCTCCAGCGCCGCTAGCTCCTACAATGAGCAGTTCTTC. Its protein is CASSSSAASSYNEQFF. The complete variable domain, with remaining parts taken from reference TRBV11-2 and TRBJ2-1, reads EAGVAQSPRYKIIEKRQSVAFWCNPISGHATLYWYQQILGQGPKLLIQFQNNGVVDDSQLPKDRFSAERLKGVDSTLKIQPAKLEDSAVYLCASSSSAASSYNEQFFGPGTRLTVL.

The genes are TRBV9 and TRBJ2-7; 9 bases match TRBD2. This CDR3 has 16 residues. Trimming took 4 bases from V and 1 from J; bases not matched to a gene: 9. CDR1 is SGDLS and CDR2 is YYNGEE in the germline V gene. CDR3 residues: CASSPAAGGASYEQYF. As DNA, the CDR3 is TGTGCCAGCAGCCCTGCAGCGGGGGGCGCTTCCTACGAGCAGTACTTC.

This chain connects TRBV27 to TRBJ1-3; the D gene is possibly TRBD1 (5 bases). The germline V and J ends were trimmed by 1 base and 0 bases, with 22 bases remaining between them. Germline-derived CDR1 and CDR2 are MNHEY and SMNVEV (reference sequence). This CDR3 contains 20 residues. The CDR3 coding sequence is TGTGCCAGCAGTTTATACCCGGGCCCCAATCAGGGCCTCTCTGGAAACACCATATATTTT. This codes for CASSLYPGPNQGLSGNTIYF.

The rearrangement links TRBV13 to TRBJ1-4; 9 positions match TRBD1. V dropped 5 bases and J dropped 10; count of bases not matched to a gene: 11. CDR3 size: 15 residues. The germline V gene has CDR1 PRHDT and CDR2 FYEKMQ (reference sequence). CDR3 residues: CASSGQGRGVGKLFF. CDR3 in DNA: TGTGCCAGCAGCGGACAGGGGCGGGGTGTCGGAAAACTGTTTTTT.

This chain connects TRBV4-3 to TRBJ1-2, with D maybe TRBD1 (5 bases). The CDR3 totals 16 residues. V was pared by 2 bases and J by 6 bases, with 19 bases between. From germline, CDR1 is LGHNA and CDR2 YSLEER. This chain's CDR3 is CASSQTTSDGGHGYTF. The CDR3 DNA sequence: TGCGCCAGCAGCCAAACAACTTCGGACGGGGGACATGGCTACACCTTC.

The chain couples TRBV14 to TRBJ2-4, with D possibly matching TRBD1 (5 bases). Per the germline V gene, CDR1 is SGHDN and CDR2 is FVKESK. Deletions cut 1 base from V and 1 base from J, with 5 bases between. The CDR3 is made up of 14 amino acids. The CDR3 DNA reads TGTGCCAGCAGCCAAGCAGGGGCCAAAAACATTCAGTACTTC. It is translated as CASSQAGAKNIQYF.

V usage is TRBV4-1 and J usage is TRBJ2-5; the D gene is possibly TRBD2 (6 bases). CDR1 and CDR2 from the germline V gene are MGHRA and YSYEKL. The CDR3 runs 14 residues. The germline V and J ends were trimmed by 1 base and 2 bases, with 8 bases remaining between them. In nucleotides, the CDR3 is TGCGCCAGCAGCCAAGGGGGACTTCAAGAGACCCAGTACTTC. Translation gives CASSQGGLQETQYF.

The chain joins TRBV6-5 to TRBJ2-1, with D possibly matching TRBD2 (7 bases). CDR3 size: 14 residues. The germline V and J ends were trimmed by 6 bases and 2 bases, with 11 bases remaining between them. CDR1 MNHEY and CDR2 SVGAGI come from the germline V gene. The CDR3, as DNA: TGTGCCAGCAGCTGGGGGGGGCCCTACAATGAGCAGTTCTTC. Protein: CASSWGGPYNEQFF.

The rearrangement joins TRBV19 to TRBJ2-1; 10 nucleotides align to TRBD1. CDR3 length: 15 residues. CDR1 LNHDA and CDR2 SQIVND come from the germline V gene (reference sequence). With 4 bases clipped from V and 7 bases from J, the junction kept 7 bases outside the gene matches. The CDR3: CASSRDRGGRNEQFF. For the CDR3, the DNA is TGTGCCAGTAGTAGGGACAGGGGAGGAAGGAATGAGCAGTTCTTC.

This clone was counted once. This chain joins TRBV4-2 and TRBJ1-1, with unresolved D. Looked up from germline, CDR1 is LGHNA and CDR2 is YNFKEQ. The CDR3 has 13 amino acids. V lost 1 base and J lost 1, with 4 bases in between. CDR3 sequence: CASSQASNTEAFF. In DNA, the CDR3 is TGTGCCAGCAGCCAAGCATCGAACACTGAAGCTTTCTTT.

CDR3 in DNA: TGTGCCAGCAGTCCCCGAGTATGGAATGAGCAGTTCTTC. Amino acid sequence: CASSPRVWNEQFF. V usage is TRBV25-1 and J usage is TRBJ2-1; D remains ambiguous. V was trimmed by 5 bases and J by 7 bases, leaving 12 bases between them. This CDR3 region has 13 residues. Per germline, CDR1 MGHDK and CDR2 SYGVNS.